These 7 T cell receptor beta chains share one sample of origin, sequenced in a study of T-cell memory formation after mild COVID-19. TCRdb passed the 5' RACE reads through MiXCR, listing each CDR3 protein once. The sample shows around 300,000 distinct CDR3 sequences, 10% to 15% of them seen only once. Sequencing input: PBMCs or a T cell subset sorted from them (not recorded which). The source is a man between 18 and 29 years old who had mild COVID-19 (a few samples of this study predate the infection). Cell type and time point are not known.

The CDR3 sequence: CASSIRWLGQPQHF. The CDR3 region has the DNA TGTGCCAGCAGTATTCGGTGGCTTGGGCAGCCCCAGCATTTT. The rearrangement joins TRBV5-5 to TRBJ1-5, with D hard to call. V was pared by 5 bases and J by 7 bases, with 16 bases between. Germline CDR1 reads SGHKS; CDR2 reads YYEKEE (reference sequence). The CDR3 runs 14 residues. The whole variable domain, remainder taken from reference TRBV5-5 and TRBJ1-5, is DAGVTQSPTHLIKTRGQQVTLRCSPISGHKSVSWYQQVLGQGPQFIFQYYEKEERGRGNFPDRFSARQFPNYSSELNVNALLLGDSALYLCASSIRWLGQPQHFGDGTRLSIL.

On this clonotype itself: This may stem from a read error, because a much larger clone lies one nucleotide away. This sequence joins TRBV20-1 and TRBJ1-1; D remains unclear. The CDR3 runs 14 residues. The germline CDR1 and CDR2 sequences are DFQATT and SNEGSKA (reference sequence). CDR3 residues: CSARDFEVNTEAVF. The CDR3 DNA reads TGCAGTGCTAGAGACTTTGAGGTGAACACTGAAGCTGTCTTT.

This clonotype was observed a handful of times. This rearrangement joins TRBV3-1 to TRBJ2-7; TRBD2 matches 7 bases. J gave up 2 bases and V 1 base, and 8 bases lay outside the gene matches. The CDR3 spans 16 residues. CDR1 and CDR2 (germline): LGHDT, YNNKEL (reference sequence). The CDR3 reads CASSQGWGREAYEQYF. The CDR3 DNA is TGTGCCAGCAGCCAAGGCTGGGGGAGGGAGGCCTACGAGCAGTACTTC.

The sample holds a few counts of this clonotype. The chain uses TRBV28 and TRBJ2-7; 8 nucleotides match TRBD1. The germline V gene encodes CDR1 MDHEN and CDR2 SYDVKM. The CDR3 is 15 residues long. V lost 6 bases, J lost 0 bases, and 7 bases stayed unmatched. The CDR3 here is CASSTDRGVSYEQYV. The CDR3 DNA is TGTGCCAGCAGCACCGACAGGGGAGTCTCCTACGAGCAGTACGTC.

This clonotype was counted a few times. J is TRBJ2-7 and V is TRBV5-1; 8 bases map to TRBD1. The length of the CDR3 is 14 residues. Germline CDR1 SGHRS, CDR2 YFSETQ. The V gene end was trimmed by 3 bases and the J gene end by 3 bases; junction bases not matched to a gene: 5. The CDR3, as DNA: TGCGCCAGCAGCTGGCAGGGGGCCGACTACGAGCAGTACTTC. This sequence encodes CASSWQGADYEQYF. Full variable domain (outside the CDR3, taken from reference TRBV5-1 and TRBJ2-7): KAGVTQTPRYLIKTRGQQVTLSCSPISGHRSVSWYQQTPGQGLQFLFEYFSETQRNKGNFPGRFSGRQFSNSRSEMNVSTLELGDSALYLCASSWQGADYEQYFGPGTRLTVT.

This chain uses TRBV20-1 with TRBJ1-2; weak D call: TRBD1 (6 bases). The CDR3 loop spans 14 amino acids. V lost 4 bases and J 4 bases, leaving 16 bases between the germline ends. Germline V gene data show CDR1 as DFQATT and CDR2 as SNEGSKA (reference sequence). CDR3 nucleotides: TGCAGTGCTACACAACCCGGGACACCCTATGGCTACACCTTC. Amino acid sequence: CSATQPGTPYGYTF.

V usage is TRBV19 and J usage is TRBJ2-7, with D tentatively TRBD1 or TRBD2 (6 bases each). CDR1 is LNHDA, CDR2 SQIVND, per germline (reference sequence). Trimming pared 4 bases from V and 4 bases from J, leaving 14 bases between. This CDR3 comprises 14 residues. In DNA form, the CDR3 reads TGTGCCAGTAGTACTGCGGGACACCCATACGAGCAGTACGTC. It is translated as CASSTAGHPYEQYV.